This T cell receptor beta chain originates from a study of vaccination and CD4 T cells after COVID-19. On the study more broadly: Post-vaccination samples were procured at a median of 72 days following dose two (range 14 to 241).

In its sample, this clonotype was seen once. The antigen is undetermined. Sequencing of DNA taken from cultured CD4+ T cells relied on the Oncomine TCR Beta short-read assay. TCRdb passed the PCR reads through MiXCR, listing each CDR3 protein once. The table has fewer than 15,000 distinct CDR3 sequences, about 40% seen once. Study results and limitations: Going from roughly 22 to 38, median SARS-CoV-2-reactive clonotypes did not rise significantly. Convalescent patient numbers were relatively low, with no early post-infection timepoints.

Treatment denoted: roughly 11-day PBMC culture with coronavirus spike peptide pools or control peptides (ViraFEST assay). The clonotype comes from a human donor who had recovered from COVID-19. Here the sequenced sample was CD4+ T cells from blood, cultured in vitro, taken after SARS-CoV-2 vaccination.

CDR3 region: CASGPTMANVLTF. DNA of the CDR3: TGTGCCAGCGGACCGACTATGGCCAACGTCCTGACTTTC. The V gene is TRBV11-3, the J gene TRBJ2-6, with D possibly matching TRBD2 (5 bases). This CDR3 has 13 residues. The germline V and J ends were trimmed by 8 bases and 6 bases, with 11 bases remaining between them. Germline assignment: CDR1 SGHNT and CDR2 YENEEA.